This is a list of T cell receptor beta chains from one sample in a study of cytomegalovirus exposure and HLA in healthy donors. Produced via immunoSEQ multiplex PCR; TCRdb's table is partial and in-frame only. The sample holds about 130,000 clones, approximately 62% seen once. Sequencing input: PBMCs. Every receptor here comes from a human donor in good health. Each CDR3 is given with its conserved first and last residue. Each record gives: V gene, D gene, CDR3 length, clone size, J gene, CDR3 DNA, CDR3 protein. The D gene is left open where the match is weak. Some rows mark clone size as missing; the rest say once, few, many or name a class of expanded clone.

>TRBV5-1|.|16|.|TRBJ2-7
TGCGCCAGCAGCTTGTCGGCTTCCCGGGGGACCCACGAGCAGTACTTC
CASSLSASRGTHEQYF
>TRBV7-9|TRBD1|14|.|TRBJ2-2
TGTGCCACTCAGGGGGCGCGTGCCACCGGGGAGCTGTTTTTT
CATQGARATGELFF
>TRBV28|.|15|.|TRBJ1-5
TGTGCCAGCAGTGTTCGTGGGCGTCACAATCAGCCCCAGCATTTT
CASSVRGRHNQPQHF
>TRBV7-2|.|12|.|TRBJ2-5
TGTGCCAGCAGCCCGGGAACTAAGACCCAGTACTTC
CASSPGTKTQYF
>TRBV7-6|TRBD2|13|.|TRBJ2-7
TGTGCCAGCAGCTTAGCGGGGGAGGGGGAGCAGTACTTC
CASSLAGEGEQYF
>TRBV5-1|.|14|.|TRBJ2-7
TGCGCCAGCAGCCTGTCCCCGGGAACCTACGAGCAGTACTTC
CASSLSPGTYEQYF
>TRBV18|.|13|.|TRBJ2-5
TGTGCCAGCTCACCGGTGGCCCAAGAGGCCCAGTACTTC
CASSPVAQEAQYF
>TRBV27|.|13|.|TRBJ1-1
TGTGCCAGCAGTTTAGGCCCGGGGGATGAAGCTTTCTTT
CASSLGPGDEAFF
>TRBV7-6|.|14|.|TRBJ2-1
TGTGCCAGCAGCTTAGCGTCAGGGGACAATGAGCAGTTCTTC
CASSLASGDNEQFF
>TRBV2|.|14|few|TRBJ2-2
TGTGCCAGCAGCGGTTCTACCCACACCGGGGAGCTGTTTTTT
CASSGSTHTGELFF
>TRBV27|TRBD1|14|.|TRBJ1-1
TGTGCCAGCAGTCTCCCAGGGGGGATGGCTGAAGCTTTCTTT
CASSLPGGMAEAFF
>TRBV6-5|.|14|once|TRBJ2-5
TGTGCCAGCAGTTACGGTAGGGGGAGAGAGACCCAGTACTTC
CASSYGRGRETQYF
>TRBV11-2|.|16|once|TRBJ1-2
TGTGCCAGCAGCACGTTTCCCGTACTCTCAAACTATGGCTACACCTTC
CASSTFPVLSNYGYTF
>TRBV27|TRBD2|18|.|TRBJ2-1
TGTGCCAGCAGTTTCCGATCCGGGACTAGCGGGGACCTCAATGAGCAGTTCTTC
CASSFRSGTSGDLNEQFF
>TRBV14|TRBD2|16|.|TRBJ2-5
TGTGCCAGCAGCCCGAGACTAGCGGGAGGGAGAGAGACCCAGTACTTC
CASSPRLAGGRETQYF
>TRBV14|TRBD2|14|.|TRBJ2-7
TGTGCCAGCAGCCAGACTAGCGGGAACTACGAGCAGTACTTC
CASSQTSGNYEQYF
>TRBV2|TRBD2|14|.|TRBJ2-1
TGTGCCAGCAAGGGCGGGAGCGAGTACAATGAGCAGTTCTTC
CASKGGSEYNEQFF
>TRBV7-9|TRBD1|15|.|TRBJ2-5
TGTGCCAGCAGCCACCACACAGGGGGCGAAGAGACCCAGTACTTC
CASSHHTGGEETQYF
>TRBV9|.|15|.|TRBJ2-2
TGTGCCAGCAGCGTTAGCCAGGGTTTGCCCGGGGAGCTGTTTTTT
CASSVSQGLPGELFF
>TRBV6-5|TRBD1|15|few|TRBJ1-3
TGTGCCAGCAGTTATGGGACAGACCTTGGAAACACCATATATTTT
CASSYGTDLGNTIYF
>TRBV5-1|TRBD2|15|.|TRBJ2-1
TGCGCCAGCAGCTCGCGACTAGCGGGGTCAAATGAGCAGTTCTTC
CASSSRLAGSNEQFF
>TRBV5-4|TRBD1|15|.|TRBJ2-2
TGTGCCAGCAGCTTGGGGACAGGGGATACCGGGGAGCTGTTTTTT
CASSLGTGDTGELFF
>TRBV19|TRBD2|16|few|TRBJ2-5
TGTGCCAGTTCAGGACTAGCGGGAGCTAGGGCAGAGACCCAGTACTTC
CASSGLAGARAETQYF
>TRBV19|.|14|.|TRBJ2-2
TGTGCCAGTAGCGAAGCGACGAACACCGGGGAGCTGTTTTTT
CASSEATNTGELFF
>TRBV4-2|TRBD2|14|.|TRBJ2-5
TGTGCCAGCAGCCAAGGAACTAGCGAAGAGACCCAGTACTTC
CASSQGTSEETQYF
>TRBV5-4|TRBD2|16|.|TRBJ2-2
TGTGCCAGCAGCTTCGAGACTAGCCTTAGCACCGGGGAGCTGTTTTTT
CASSFETSLSTGELFF
>TRBV7-2|TRBD2|15|.|TRBJ2-5
TGTGCCAGCAGCTTAGTAGCGGGAGGTGGAGAGACCCAGTACTTC
CASSLVAGGGETQYF
>TRBV7-3|TRBD2|17|.|TRBJ2-2
TGTGCCAGCAGCCCCCCAGCGGGAGCCCCTAATGGCGGGGAGCTGTTTTTT
CASSPPAGAPNGGELFF
>TRBV5-4|.|14|.|TRBJ2-7
TGTGCCAGCAGCTTGACGCAGGGTCCCTACGAGCAGTACTTC
CASSLTQGPYEQYF
>TRBV5-4|.|14|.|TRBJ1-6
TGTGCCAGCAGCACCGGGACATCCAGTTCAGGGCTCCACTTT
CASSTGTSSSGLHF
>TRBV11-3|.|13|.|TRBJ1-1
TGTGCCAGCAGCCCCAGTGTGAACACTGAAGCTTTCTTT
CASSPSVNTEAFF
>TRBV15|TRBD2|17|.|TRBJ2-5
TGTGCCACCAGCAGAGATTGGCGGGAGGGATACCAAGAGACCCAGTACTTC
CATSRDWREGYQETQYF
>TRBV19|TRBD1|15|once|TRBJ2-7
TGTGCCAGTAGCTCCGGGACAGGGGTACCCTACGAGCAGTACTTC
CASSSGTGVPYEQYF
>TRBV6-5|TRBD2|15|.|TRBJ2-7
TGTGCCAGCAGTTACTCGAGTAGACTAGCTACCGAGCAGTACTTC
CASSYSSRLATEQYF
>TRBV5-4|.|13|.|TRBJ1-4
TGTGCCAGCAGCTTGGCCGGGGATGAAAAACTGTTTTTT
CASSLAGDEKLFF
>TRBV6-5|.|14|.|TRBJ2-3
TGTGCCAGCACCAGACTAGTTGATACAGATACGCAGTATTTT
CASTRLVDTDTQYF
>TRBV7-3|TRBD2|15|.|TRBJ2-2
TGTGCCAGCAGCTTATCCAAAGCGGGAACCGGGGAGCTGTTTTTT
CASSLSKAGTGELFF
>TRBV29-1|.|12|.|TRBJ2-5
TGCAGCGTTGAACTTGGGCGAGAGACCCAGTACTTC
CSVELGRETQYF
>TRBV5-5|.|16|.|TRBJ1-1
TGTGCCAGCAGCTTTTCCGTGATCGGGGTTACGACTGAAGCTTTCTTT
CASSFSVIGVTTEAFF
>TRBV7-9|TRBD1|15|.|TRBJ1-2
TGTGCCAGCAGCTCCTCCGGGACAGGTACTTATCGCTACACCTTC
CASSSSGTGTYRYTF
>TRBV27|.|16|few|TRBJ2-2
TGTGCCAGCAGAGGAGGAGTCCGGGGTTACACCGGGGAGCTGTTTTTT
CASRGGVRGYTGELFF
>TRBV5-6|TRBD2|14|.|TRBJ2-7
TGTGCCAGCAGCTCGGGACTAGCGTACGGCGAGCAGTACTTC
CASSSGLAYGEQYF
>TRBV11-3|.|13|.|TRBJ1-2
TGTGCCAGCAGCTTAGATAGGGGTCGAGGCTACACCTTC
CASSLDRGRGYTF
>TRBV9|TRBD2|15|few|TRBJ2-7
TGTGCCAGCAGCGTAGCTGGAGCGGGAGTGGGCGAGCAGTACTTC
CASSVAGAGVGEQYF
>TRBV27|TRBD1|17|.|TRBJ1-5
TGTGCCAGCAGTTTCAGCGAACAGGGGACGGCCCGCCAGCCCCAGCATTTT
CASSFSEQGTARQPQHF